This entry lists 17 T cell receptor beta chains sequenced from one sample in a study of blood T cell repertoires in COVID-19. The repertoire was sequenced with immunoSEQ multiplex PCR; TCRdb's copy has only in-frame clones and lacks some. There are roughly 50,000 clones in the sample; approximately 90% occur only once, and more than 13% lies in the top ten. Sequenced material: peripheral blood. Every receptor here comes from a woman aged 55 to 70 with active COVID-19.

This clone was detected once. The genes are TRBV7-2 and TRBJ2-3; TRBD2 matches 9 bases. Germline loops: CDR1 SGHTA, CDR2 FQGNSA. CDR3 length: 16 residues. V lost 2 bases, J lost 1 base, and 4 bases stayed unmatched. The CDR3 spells CASSLLAGLGTDTQYF. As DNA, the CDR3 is TGTGCCAGCAGCTTACTAGCGGGGCTCGGCACAGATACGCAGTATTTT.

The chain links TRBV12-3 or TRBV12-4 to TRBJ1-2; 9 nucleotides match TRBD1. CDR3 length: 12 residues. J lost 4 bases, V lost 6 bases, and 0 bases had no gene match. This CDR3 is CASRQGAYGYTF. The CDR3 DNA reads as TGTGCCAGCAGACAGGGGGCCTATGGCTACACCTTC.

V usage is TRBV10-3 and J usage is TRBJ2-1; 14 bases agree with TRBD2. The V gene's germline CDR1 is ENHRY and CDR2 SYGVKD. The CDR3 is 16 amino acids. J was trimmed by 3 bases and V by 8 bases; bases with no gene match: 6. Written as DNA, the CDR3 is TGTGCCATCGCGGGACTAGCGGGGGCGATCTACAATGAGCAGTTCTTC. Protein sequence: CAIAGLAGAIYNEQFF.

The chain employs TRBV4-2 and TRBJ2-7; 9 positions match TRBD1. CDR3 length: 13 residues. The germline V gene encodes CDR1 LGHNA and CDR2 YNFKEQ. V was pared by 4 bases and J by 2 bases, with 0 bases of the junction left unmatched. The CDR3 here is CASSRDRAYEQYF. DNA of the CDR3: TGTGCCAGCAGCCGGGACAGGGCCTACGAGCAGTACTTC.

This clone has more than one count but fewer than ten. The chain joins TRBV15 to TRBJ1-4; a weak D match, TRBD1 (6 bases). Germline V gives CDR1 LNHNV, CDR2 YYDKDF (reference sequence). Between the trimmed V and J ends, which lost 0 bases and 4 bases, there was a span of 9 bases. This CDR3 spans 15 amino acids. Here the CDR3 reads CATSRDRRGNEKLFF. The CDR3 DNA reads TGTGCCACCAGCAGAGATCGCAGGGGTAATGAAAAACTGTTTTTT.

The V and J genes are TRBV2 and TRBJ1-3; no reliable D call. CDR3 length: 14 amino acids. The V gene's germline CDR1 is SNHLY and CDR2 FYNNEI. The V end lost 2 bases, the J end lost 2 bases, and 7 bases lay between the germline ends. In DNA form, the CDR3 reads TGTGCCAGCAGTGAACAGTTTACTGGAAACACCATATATTTT. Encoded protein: CASSEQFTGNTIYF. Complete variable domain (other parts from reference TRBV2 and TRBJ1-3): EPEVTQTPSHQVTQMGQEVILRCVPISNHLYFYWYRQILGQKVEFLVSFYNNEISEKSEIFDDQFSVERPDGSNFTLKIRSTKLEDSAMYFCASSEQFTGNTIYFGEGSWLTVV.

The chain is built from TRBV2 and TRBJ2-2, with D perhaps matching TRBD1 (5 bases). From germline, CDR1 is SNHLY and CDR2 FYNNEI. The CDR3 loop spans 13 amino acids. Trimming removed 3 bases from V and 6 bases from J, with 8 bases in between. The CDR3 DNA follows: TGTGCCAGCAGTGATTCGACAGCCGGGGAGCTGTTTTTT. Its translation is CASSDSTAGELFF.

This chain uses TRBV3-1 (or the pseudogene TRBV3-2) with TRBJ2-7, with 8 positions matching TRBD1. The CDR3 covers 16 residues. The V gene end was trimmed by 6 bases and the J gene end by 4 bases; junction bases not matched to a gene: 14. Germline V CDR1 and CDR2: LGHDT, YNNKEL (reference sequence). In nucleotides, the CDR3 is TGTGCCAGCAGTTCAACTTCAGGGGGCGTTTGGTACGAGCAGTACTTC. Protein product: CASSSTSGGVWYEQYF.

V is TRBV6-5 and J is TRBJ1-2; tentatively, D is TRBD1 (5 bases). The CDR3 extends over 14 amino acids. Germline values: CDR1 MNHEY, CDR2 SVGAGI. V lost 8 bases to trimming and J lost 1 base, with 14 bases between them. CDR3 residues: CASGSGVGNYGYTF. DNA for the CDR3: TGTGCCAGCGGATCGGGGGTCGGTAACTATGGCTACACCTTC.

CDR3 protein: CASSFLGGANYGYTF. In DNA, the CDR3 is TGTGCCAGCAGCTTTCTTGGAGGAGCTAACTATGGCTACACCTTC. The chain combines TRBV5-8 with TRBJ1-2; D gene uncertain. Germline CDR1 is SGHTS and CDR2 is YDEGEE. V was cut by 2 bases and J by 0 bases, with 11 bases left in between. The CDR3 is made up of 15 amino acids.

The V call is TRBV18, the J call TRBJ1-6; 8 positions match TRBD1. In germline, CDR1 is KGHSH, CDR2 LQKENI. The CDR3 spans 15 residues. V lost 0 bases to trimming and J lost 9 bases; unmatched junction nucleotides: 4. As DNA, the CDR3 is TGTGCCAGCTCACCACCGACAGGGGAATCTTCACCCCTCCACTTT. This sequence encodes CASSPPTGESSPLHF. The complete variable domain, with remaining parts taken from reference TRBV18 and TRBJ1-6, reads NAGVMQNPRHLVRRRGQEARLRCSPMKGHSHVYWYRQLPEEGLKFMVYLQKENIIDESGMPKERFSAEFPKEGPSILRIQQVVRGDSAAYFCASSPPTGESSPLHFGNGTRLTVT.

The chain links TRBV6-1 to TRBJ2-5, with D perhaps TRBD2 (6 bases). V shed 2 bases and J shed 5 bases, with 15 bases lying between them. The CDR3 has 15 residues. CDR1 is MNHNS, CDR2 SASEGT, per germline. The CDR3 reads CASSEFHGGSETQYF. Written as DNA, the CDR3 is TGTGCCAGCAGTGAATTCCATGGGGGGTCGGAGACCCAGTACTTC.

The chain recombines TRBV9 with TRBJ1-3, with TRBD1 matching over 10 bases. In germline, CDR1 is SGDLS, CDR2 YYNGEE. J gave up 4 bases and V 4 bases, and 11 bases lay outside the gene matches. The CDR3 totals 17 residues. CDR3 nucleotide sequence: TGTGCCAGCAGCATCTCGACAGGGGGCCTTTCCGGAAACACCATATATTTT. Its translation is CASSISTGGLSGNTIYF.

The CDR3 sequence: CASSMGQRETQYF. CDR3 DNA: TGTGCCAGCAGCATGGGACAGAGGGAGACCCAGTACTTC. The chain couples TRBV7-2 to TRBJ2-5; 7 bases are a match to TRBD1. Germline CDR1 is SGHTA and CDR2 is FQGNSA. The CDR3 is made up of 13 amino acids. The ends lost 5 bases at V and 5 bases at J; junction bases unmatched: 5.

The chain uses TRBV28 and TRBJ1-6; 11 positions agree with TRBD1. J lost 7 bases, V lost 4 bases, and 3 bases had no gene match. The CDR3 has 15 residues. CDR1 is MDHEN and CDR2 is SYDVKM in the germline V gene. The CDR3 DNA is TGTGCCAGCAGTTCGGGACAGGGGGTAAATTCACCCCTCCACTTT. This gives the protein CASSSGQGVNSPLHF. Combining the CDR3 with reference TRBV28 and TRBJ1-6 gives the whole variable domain DVKVTQSSRYLVKRTGEKVFLECVQDMDHENMFWYRQDPGLGLRLIYFSYDVKMKEKGDIPEGYSVSREKKERFSLILESASTNQTSMYLCASSSGQGVNSPLHFGNGTRLTVT.

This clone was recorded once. The chain's CDR3 is CASSYPSGRLPVAGAGDTQYF. In DNA form, the CDR3 reads TGTGCCAGCAGTTACCCCTCGGGACGGCTTCCCGTAGCGGGGGCCGGGGATACGCAGTATTTT. The genes are TRBV6-2 or TRBV6-3 and TRBJ2-3; 9 bases are a match to TRBD2. The CDR3 is 21 amino acids. Per the germline V gene, CDR1 is MNHEY and CDR2 is SVGEGT. Trimming cost V 2 bases and J 6 bases; bases outside gene matches: 24.

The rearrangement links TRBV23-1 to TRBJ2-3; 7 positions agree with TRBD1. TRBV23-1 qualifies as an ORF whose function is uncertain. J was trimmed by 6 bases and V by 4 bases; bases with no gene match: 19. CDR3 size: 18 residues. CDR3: CASSPSPIDRVQADTQYF. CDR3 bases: TGCGCCAGCAGTCCCTCACCCATCGACAGGGTTCAGGCTGATACGCAGTATTTT.